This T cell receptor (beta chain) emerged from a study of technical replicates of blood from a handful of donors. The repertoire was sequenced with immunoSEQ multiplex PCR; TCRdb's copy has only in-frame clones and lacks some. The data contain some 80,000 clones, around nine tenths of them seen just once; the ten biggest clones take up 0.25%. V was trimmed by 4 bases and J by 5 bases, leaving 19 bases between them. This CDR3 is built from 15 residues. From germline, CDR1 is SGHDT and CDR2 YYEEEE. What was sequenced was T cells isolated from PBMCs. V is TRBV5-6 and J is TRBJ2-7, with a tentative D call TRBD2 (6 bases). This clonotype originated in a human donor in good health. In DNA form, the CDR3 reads TGTGCCAGCAGCCCGGGGAGGTACCTGGGCCACGAGCAGTACTTC. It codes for CASSPGRYLGHEQYF.